Here is one TCR beta chain with its context. The antigen is undetermined. V lost 3 bases and J lost 4, with 2 bases in between. CDR3 length: 11 residues. CDR1 and CDR2 from the germline V gene are LNHDA and SQIVND (reference sequence). The table came from immunoSEQ multiplex PCR; TCRdb's copy has only in-frame clones and leaves some out. The repertoire holds about 43,000 clones, with roughly 91% as singletons. This sample is drawn from a study of OX40 agonist ivuxolimab in advanced cancers. On the study more broadly: With ivuxolimab, an agonistic anti-OX40 (CD134) antibody, patients were treated. Study-level results: The study found that CD8+ T cells averaged more expanded clones than CD4+. Both CD4+ and CD8+ T cell populations in blood had undergone clonal expansion by week 6 at 0.1 to 3.0 mg/kg.

Sequenced material: CD4+ or CD8+ T cells sorted from blood, taken in a trial of the OX40 agonist ivuxolimab. The receptor was derived from an adult with an advanced solid tumor such as melanoma, head and neck, liver or kidney cancer. This chain joins TRBV19 and TRBJ2-3; D call uncertain. CDR3 residues: CASSMADTQYF. CDR3 in DNA: TGTGCCAGTAGTATGGCAGATACGCAGTATTTT.